The 21 T cell receptor beta chains given below trace back to one sample, sequenced in a study of shared clonotypes between healthy human individuals. The repertoire was sequenced with immunoSEQ multiplex PCR; TCRdb's copy has only in-frame clones and lacks some. Counted here are about 1.1 million clones, around 78% occurring once; the ten biggest clones make up 0.55% to 0.7%. The sequenced sample was memory CD4+ T cells from PBMCs. Specified subset: CD45RA-negative fraction. All receptors derive from a man younger than 30 in good health. Some clones in this sample may be carry-over from other donors' samples.

This clone was detected only a few times. The genes are TRBV28 and TRBJ2-7; the match to TRBD2 covers 10 bases. This CDR3 has 14 amino acids. CDR1 and CDR2 from the germline V gene are MDHEN and SYDVKM. The V gene end was trimmed by 5 bases and the J gene end by 6 bases; junction bases not matched to a gene: 7. CDR3: CASSPPTSGFEQYF. CDR3 nucleotides: TGTGCCAGCAGTCCCCCGACTAGCGGGTTCGAGCAGTACTTC.

V usage is TRBV7-8 and J usage is TRBJ1-3; D unresolved. Germline V CDR1 and CDR2: SGHVS, FQNEAQ. V lost 4 bases to trimming and J lost 4 bases, with 5 bases between them. This CDR3 region has 12 residues. CDR3 sequence (DNA): TGTGCCAGCAGCTGGACGGGAAACACCATATATTTT. Translating it yields CASSWTGNTIYF.

With regard to this clone: Just one base apart from a much larger clone, this may be a read error. CDR3 in DNA: TGTGCCAGCGGTCTCAGTCGGGGGGGAACTTTTTTCTTC. Its translation: CASGLSRGGTFFF. The rearrangement links TRBV25-1 to TRBJ2-1; the match to TRBD2 covers 8 bases. Germline V lookup: CDR1 MGHDK, CDR2 SYGVNS. The CDR3 spans 13 residues. Losses at the gene ends were 8 bases for V and 16 bases for J; bases not matched to a gene: 16.

The V gene is TRBV7-2, the J gene TRBJ2-7; the match to TRBD1 covers 10 bases. V shed 3 bases, J shed 6 bases, and the junction held 5 bases outside the gene matches. The CDR3 has 14 amino acids. CDR1 and CDR2 (germline): SGHTA, FQGNSA. The CDR3 protein is CASSFRDRGIEQYF. In DNA form, the CDR3 reads TGTGCCAGCAGCTTCCGGGACAGGGGTATCGAGCAGTACTTC.

Turning to this clone: A much larger clone lies a single base off, so this may be a read error. In the same sample, other DNA sequences code for this CDR3. This chain links TRBV30 with TRBJ1-3, with unresolved D. Germline CDR1 reads GTSNPN; CDR2 reads SVGIG (reference sequence). The CDR3 extends over 13 amino acids. As DNA, the CDR3 is TGTGCCTGGCACATATTCTCTGGAAACACCATATACTTT. It yields the protein CAWHIFSGNTIYF.

This clone was seen only a few times. V and J are TRBV14 and TRBJ1-1, with unresolved D. The CDR3 consists of 14 residues. Trimming stripped 2 bases from V and 7 bases from J, with 14 bases between. The germline CDR1 and CDR2 sequences are SGHDN and FVKESK. The CDR3 is CASSQNPAQIEAFF. The DNA for the CDR3 is TGTGCCAGCAGCCAAAATCCCGCTCAAATTGAAGCTTTCTTT.

As for this clone: The sample contains more than one DNA sequence encoding this CDR3. V and J are TRBV28 and TRBJ2-7; 9 bases match TRBD1. V lost 6 bases, J lost 4 bases, and 4 bases stayed unmatched. This CDR3 spans 13 amino acids. Germline V CDR1 and CDR2: MDHEN, SYDVKM. This CDR3 is CASSRGQGYEQYF. Here the CDR3 DNA reads TGTGCCAGCAGCCGAGGACAGGGGTACGAGCAGTACTTC.

In nucleotides, the CDR3 is TGTGCCAGCAGTTATCAGGGGCCCCTAGGGTACGAGCAGTACTTC. This codes for CASSYQGPLGYEQYF. The V gene is TRBV6-5, the J gene TRBJ2-7; the D gene is possibly TRBD1 (6 bases). Per the germline V gene, CDR1 is MNHEY and CDR2 is SVGAGI. The CDR3 is 15 amino acids. V lost 3 bases to trimming and J lost 4 bases, with 16 bases between them.

This rearrangement joins TRBV7-9 to TRBJ2-2; 9 nucleotides line up with TRBD1. The CDR3 runs to 18 residues. V lost 6 bases to trimming and J lost 4 bases; unmatched junction nucleotides: 15. The germline gives CDR1 SEHNR, CDR2 FQNEAQ (reference sequence). CDR3 loop: CASSYPGQGGRATGELFF. The CDR3 DNA sequence: TGTGCCAGCAGTTATCCGGGACAGGGAGGGAGAGCCACCGGGGAGCTGTTTTTT.

Concerning this clone: This specimen includes other DNA sequences encoding the same CDR3. The chain is built from TRBV6-5 and TRBJ1-5, with unresolved D. Trimming cost V 0 bases and J 0 bases, with 6 bases left between them. This CDR3 is 15 amino acids long. Germline V gene sequence: CDR1 MNHEY, CDR2 SVGAGI. CDR3: CASSYSGYSNQPQHF. The CDR3 DNA sequence: TGTGCCAGCAGTTACTCTGGCTATAGCAATCAGCCCCAGCATTTT.

The V call is TRBV5-6, the J call TRBJ1-2; D may be TRBD1 (5 bases). The CDR3 has 13 residues. Germline lookup yields CDR1 SGHDT and CDR2 YYEEEE. Trimming removed 3 bases at V and 7 bases at J, with 13 bases between. The CDR3 is CASSSRGAAGYTF. CDR3 coding DNA: TGTGCCAGCAGCTCTCGAGGGGCGGCTGGCTACACCTTC.

This rearrangement joins TRBV5-1 to TRBJ2-2; D perhaps matches TRBD2 (5 bases). CDR1 and CDR2 (germline): SGHRS, YFSETQ. Trimming took 6 bases from V and 6 from J, leaving 18 bases between them. The CDR3 runs 15 residues. CDR3 sequence reads: CASTQFGGGPGELFF. The CDR3 DNA follows: TGCGCCAGCACCCAGTTCGGAGGAGGTCCCGGGGAGCTGTTTTTT.

A note on this clone: Within the sample, other DNA sequences also encode this same CDR3. V and J are TRBV28 and TRBJ2-7, with D unresolved. Germline loops: CDR1 MDHEN, CDR2 SYDVKM. The length of the CDR3 is 12 residues. Trimming pared 2 bases from V and 2 bases from J, leaving 4 bases between. This CDR3 is CASSLSPYEQYF. The CDR3 DNA follows: TGTGCCAGCAGTTTAAGCCCCTACGAGCAGTACTTC.

J is TRBJ2-3 and V is TRBV27; TRBD2 matches at 7 bases. Germline CDR1 MNHEY, CDR2 SMNVEV (reference sequence). Unmatched junction bases numbered 10, after V lost 6 bases and J lost 1 base. CDR3 length: 16 residues. Here the CDR3 reads CASSKKGREGTDTQYF. The CDR3 DNA reads as TGTGCCAGCAGCAAAAAGGGACGGGAGGGCACAGATACGCAGTATTTT.

This chain connects TRBV29-1 to TRBJ2-7, with D perhaps matching TRBD1 (6 bases). The CDR3 consists of 13 residues. V was clipped by 5 bases and J by 6 bases, with 17 bases between them. CDR1 is SQVTM, CDR2 ANQGSEA, per germline. The CDR3 loop is CSVRLDSLAEQYF. The CDR3 nucleotides are TGCAGCGTTCGATTGGACAGTTTGGCCGAGCAGTACTTC.

The chain recombines TRBV7-2 with TRBJ2-1; TRBD1 or TRBD2 may be the D gene (5 bases each). Germline V gives CDR1 SGHTA, CDR2 FQGNSA. The CDR3 loop spans 15 amino acids. V gave up 1 base and J gave up 10 bases, with 17 bases separating them. The CDR3, as DNA: TGTGCCAGCAGCTTAGATCTGCAGGGAGTTGGGGAGCAGTTCTTC. Protein sequence: CASSLDLQGVGEQFF.

The rearrangement uses TRBV19 and TRBJ1-2; D not certain. Germline V gene sequence: CDR1 LNHDA, CDR2 SQIVND (reference sequence). V was pared by 4 bases and J by 8 bases, with 11 bases between. The length of the CDR3 is 12 residues. The CDR3 protein is CASSKKGWGYTF. In DNA, the CDR3 is TGTGCCAGTAGTAAGAAGGGTTGGGGCTACACCTTC.

The sample holds a few counts of this clone. The rearrangement links TRBV11-3 to TRBJ2-1, with 7 bases fitting TRBD1. The junction had 9 bases not matched to a gene; V was cut back by 5 bases and J by 5 bases. CDR1 and CDR2 (germline): SGHNT, YENEEA. This CDR3 has 15 residues. The CDR3 loop reads CASSRGGDRDNEQFF. Written as DNA, the CDR3 is TGTGCCAGCAGCCGGGGTGGGGACAGAGACAATGAGCAGTTCTTC.

This rearrangement joins TRBV6-6 to TRBJ2-3; D is perhaps TRBD1 or TRBD2 (5 bases each). Per the germline V gene, CDR1 is MNHNY and CDR2 is SVGAGI (reference sequence). The CDR3 length is 15 residues. Trimming left V 5 bases short and J 1 base short, with 13 bases between. The CDR3 DNA sequence: TGTGCCAGCAGTCTGAACGGGGCAGGCACAGATACGCAGTATTTT. It yields the protein CASSLNGAGTDTQYF.

Comment on this clone: The identical CDR3 is also encoded by other nucleotide sequences in the sample. The CDR3 DNA sequence: TGTGCCAGCAGTTCCTCCGGGAAAGAGACCCAGTACTTC. It specifies CASSSSGKETQYF. V usage is TRBV28 and J usage is TRBJ2-5, with D possibly TRBD2 on 5 matching bases. Trimming stripped 4 bases from V and 3 bases from J, with 9 bases between. CDR1 is MDHEN, CDR2 SYDVKM, per germline. CDR3 length equals 13 residues.

For this clone: Different DNA sequences within this sample yield the same CDR3. This sequence joins TRBV19 and TRBJ2-7; 12 bases match TRBD1. Per the germline V gene, CDR1 is LNHDA and CDR2 is SQIVND (reference sequence). The CDR3 has 15 residues. After removal of 5 bases from V and 4 bases from J, the junction contained 6 bases not matched to a gene. The DNA for the CDR3 is TGTGCCAGTAGTCGGGGGACAGGGGGCTTTTACGAGCAGTACTTC. It codes for CASSRGTGGFYEQYF.